One sample yielded the 27 T cell receptor beta chains listed below, sequenced in a study of T cells in Graves' hyperthyroidism and ophthalmopathy. Amplified TCR beta CDR3 regions came from RNA transcripts. HTBI primers were used for first-round RT-PCR of the TCR CDR3. TCRdb reprocessed the multiplex PCR reads via MiXCR and lists one record per CDR3 protein. The top ten clones hold approximately 10% of a sample with about 520,000 distinct CDR3 sequences, approximately 25% of them seen once. Sequenced input: blood. Receptor source: a woman aged 30 to 39 with Graves' ophthalmopathy.

This clonotype has a count of ten or more. The chain links TRBV15 to TRBJ1-1; D perhaps matches TRBD1 (5 bases). This CDR3 is built from 16 residues. Germline V gene lookup returns CDR1 LNHNV and CDR2 YYDKDF (reference sequence). The V and J ends lost 0 bases and 4 bases respectively, with 15 bases between them. CDR3 amino acids: CATSRETFSGLTEAFF. For the CDR3, the DNA is TGTGCCACCAGCAGAGAGACATTTTCGGGGCTCACTGAAGCTTTCTTT.

This clonotype was seen many times. This chain connects TRBV2 to TRBJ1-2, with a weak D call TRBD1 (6 bases). The CDR3 loop spans 12 amino acids. Between the trimmed V and J ends, which lost 10 bases and 2 bases, there was a span of 11 bases. Germline assignment: CDR1 SNHLY and CDR2 FYNNEI. CDR3 sequence reads: CAKDSENYGYTF. CDR3 coding DNA: TGTGCCAAGGACAGCGAAAACTATGGCTACACCTTC.

This clonotype was found many times. Its ends do not fully match the called genes, so a read error is possible. The genes are TRBV30 and TRBJ1-1; D uncertain. Germline V CDR1 and CDR2: GTSNPN, SVGIG (reference sequence). The CDR3 length is 13 residues. The CDR3 DNA reads as TGTGCCTGGAGCCGGATATTGAACGCTGAAGCTTTCTTT. Its translation: CAWSRILNAEAFF.

This clonotype has ten or more counts. V and J are TRBV14 and TRBJ1-1; D unclear. Trimming took off 6 bases at V and 4 bases at J, with 18 bases between the two ends. The CDR3 loop spans 15 amino acids. Germline V CDR1 and CDR2: SGHDN, FVKESK. CDR3 amino acids: CASRPRLGPGTEAFF. The DNA for the CDR3 is TGTGCCAGCAGACCAAGATTAGGGCCTGGCACTGAAGCTTTCTTT.

This rearrangement joins TRBV6-4 to TRBJ1-1; D gene ambiguous. The CDR3 spans 13 residues. Trimming pared 2 bases from V and 1 base from J, leaving 5 bases between. Germline lookup yields CDR1 MRHNA and CDR2 SNTAGT. The CDR3 here is CASSDAWNTEAFF. CDR3 bases: TGTGCCAGCAGTGACGCGTGGAACACTGAAGCTTTCTTT.

This clonotype appeared many times. This chain joins TRBV20-1 and TRBJ1-1; possible D gene TRBD1, 6 bases. Germline V gives CDR1 DFQATT, CDR2 SNEGSKA (reference sequence). V dropped 1 base and J dropped 5 bases, with 17 bases sitting between them. This CDR3 has 15 amino acids. The CDR3 here is CSARVGGRGGTEAFF. CDR3 nucleotide sequence: TGCAGTGCTAGAGTAGGAGGCAGGGGAGGAACTGAAGCTTTCTTT.

The V call is TRBV18, the J call TRBJ1-3; unclear D gene. The V and J ends lost 2 bases and 2 bases respectively, with 10 bases between them. The CDR3 is 15 amino acids. The germline CDR1 and CDR2 sequences are KGHSH and LQKENI. The CDR3 coding sequence is TGTGCCAGCTCACCAATGGTAGCCCCTGGAAACACCATATATTTT. This codes for CASSPMVAPGNTIYF.

This clonotype was found many times. This chain joins TRBV2 and TRBJ2-7; D is ambiguous. CDR1 SNHLY and CDR2 FYNNEI come from the germline V gene. The CDR3 totals 11 residues. V gave up 4 bases and J gave up 4 bases, with 5 bases separating them. CDR3 in DNA: TGTGCCAGCAGTGGTCAGTACGAGCAGTACTTC. Its translation is CASSGQYEQYF.

The V and J genes are TRBV12-3 or TRBV12-4 and TRBJ2-5, with D possibly matching TRBD2 (6 bases). The germline V and J ends were trimmed by 7 bases and 3 bases, with 21 bases remaining between them. The CDR3 has 16 amino acids. The CDR3 here is CASTWRGRLGKETQYF. CDR3 DNA sequence: TGTGCCAGCACCTGGCGTGGGAGACTAGGGAAAGAGACCCAGTACTTC.

This clonotype was seen a handful of times. The chain recombines TRBV7-3 with TRBJ1-1; 12 bases align to TRBD1. Germline V lookup: CDR1 SGHTA, CDR2 FQGTGA. The V segment lost 5 bases and the J segment 1 base; nucleotides outside the gene matches: 20. This CDR3 has 21 amino acids. The CDR3 reads CASSLHVPGQGALHRNTEAFF. The CDR3 bases are TGTGCCAGCAGCCTACACGTCCCGGGACAGGGGGCCCTTCATAGGAACACTGAAGCTTTCTTT.

The gene calls are TRBV7-2 and TRBJ2-7, with D perhaps given as TRBD1 or TRBD2 (5 bases each). The CDR3 sequence is 13 residues long. V lost 8 bases and J 0 bases, leaving 11 bases between the germline ends. The germline CDR1 and CDR2 sequences are SGHTA and FQGNSA. The CDR3 spells CASRDGYSYEQYF. The CDR3 DNA reads as TGTGCCAGCCGGGACGGCTACTCCTACGAGCAGTACTTC.

This sequence joins TRBV10-3 and TRBJ2-5, with D perhaps TRBD1 or TRBD2 (6 bases each). This CDR3 has 14 residues. The V end was cut by 3 bases, the J end by 1 base, with 9 bases between. Germline V lookup: CDR1 ENHRY, CDR2 SYGVKD. In DNA form, the CDR3 reads TGTGCCATCAGTGACCGGGGGCTCCAAGAGACCCAGTACTTC. This gives the protein CAISDRGLQETQYF.

The V and J genes are TRBV28 and TRBJ1-2; D not resolved. This CDR3 comprises 14 residues. V gave up 6 bases and J gave up 5 bases, with 16 bases separating them. Germline CDR1 is MDHEN and CDR2 is SYDVKM. CDR3 in DNA: TGTGCCAGCAGATCGTCGGGGTTGGGGTATGGCTACACCTTC. It codes for CASRSSGLGYGYTF.

The rearrangement joins TRBV5-1 to TRBJ1-6; TRBD1 matches 7 bases. The CDR3 is made up of 16 amino acids. Germline CDR1 SGHRS, CDR2 YFSETQ. Unmatched junction bases numbered 13, after V lost 4 bases and J lost 9 bases. The CDR3 sequence is CASSERVTGSSSPLHF. CDR3 DNA sequence: TGCGCCAGCAGCGAGCGAGTGACAGGGTCGTCTTCACCCCTCCACTTT.

This chain connects TRBV20-1 to TRBJ2-5; 9 bases align to TRBD2. Germline lookup yields CDR1 DFQATT and CDR2 SNEGSKA (reference sequence). This CDR3 is 13 amino acids long. J was trimmed by 4 bases and V by 5 bases; bases with no gene match: 5. CDR3: CSAVAGVAETQYF. The CDR3, as DNA: TGCAGTGCTGTAGCGGGAGTAGCAGAGACCCAGTACTTC.

The V and J genes are TRBV6-2 or TRBV6-3 and TRBJ1-5, with D hard to call. The CDR3 has 14 amino acids. The V end was cut by 0 bases, the J end by 4 bases, with 7 bases between. The germline gives CDR1 MNHEY, CDR2 SVGEGT. DNA for the CDR3: TGTGCCAGCAGTTACTCAGGGCCAAATCAGCCCCAGCATTTT. Translated, it gives CASSYSGPNQPQHF.

This clonotype was recorded a few times. The chain has TRBV10-3 and TRBJ2-3; the D is unclear. The CDR3 has 15 amino acids. Germline V gene lookup returns CDR1 ENHRY and CDR2 SYGVKD. Trimming removed 10 bases from V and 0 bases from J, with 17 bases in between. CDR3 nucleotide sequence: TGTGCCACCGCGGCGACTTTCTCTAGCACAGATACGCAGTATTTT. Its protein product is CATAATFSSTDTQYF.

The chain couples TRBV5-1 to TRBJ1-5, with TRBD1 identical over 7 bases. Germline V CDR1 and CDR2: SGHRS, YFSETQ. CDR3 length: 16 residues. V lost 3 bases, J lost 0 bases, and 6 bases stayed unmatched. The DNA for the CDR3 is TGCGCCAGCAGCTCGAACAGGGGCTATAGCAATCAGCCCCAGCATTTT. Its protein product is CASSSNRGYSNQPQHF.

This clonotype showed up many times. This chain joins TRBV5-1 and TRBJ2-5; either TRBD1 or TRBD2 may fit D (6 bases each). Germline CDR1 SGHRS, CDR2 YFSETQ. Trimming removed 4 bases from V and 4 bases from J, with 20 bases in between. This CDR3 is 16 amino acids long. The CDR3 region is CASSPAGRGAGETQYF. The CDR3 DNA reads as TGCGCCAGCAGCCCCGCTGGAAGGGGGGCGGGAGAGACCCAGTACTTC.

This chain connects TRBV7-2 to TRBJ2-7, with TRBD2 matching over 7 bases. CDR3 length: 16 residues. Germline values: CDR1 SGHTA, CDR2 FQGNSA. V shed 7 bases, J shed 1 base, and the junction held 13 bases outside the gene matches. The CDR3 loop reads CASITSASSPSYEQYF. The CDR3 DNA follows: TGTGCCAGCATCACTAGCGCGAGCTCTCCTTCCTACGAGCAGTACTTC.

This clonotype was seen a handful of times. The chain joins TRBV3-1 to TRBJ1-2; D not resolved. Germline V lookup: CDR1 LGHDT, CDR2 YNNKEL (reference sequence). This CDR3 is built from 15 residues. V shed 3 bases and J shed 7 bases, with 18 bases lying between them. CDR3 residues: CASSHTGNPFGGYTF. The CDR3 DNA reads TGTGCCAGCAGCCACACCGGGAACCCTTTTGGTGGCTACACCTTC.

This clonotype was picked up many times. The chain uses TRBV28 and TRBJ2-7, with TRBD2 as a possible D gene (7 bases). Looked up from germline, CDR1 is MDHEN and CDR2 is SYDVKM. Trimming shortened V by 2 bases and J by 4 bases, and 15 bases separated the two germline ends. The CDR3 loop spans 15 amino acids. CDR3 in DNA: TGTGCCAGCAGTTTAGTGGGGGGGGGCCGGTACGAGCAGTACTTC. This gives the protein CASSLVGGGRYEQYF.

This clonotype came up many times. The V and J genes are TRBV15 and TRBJ2-5; D ambiguous. CDR3 size: 11 residues. CDR1 is LNHNV and CDR2 is YYDKDF in the germline V gene (reference sequence). Between the trimmed V and J ends, which lost 3 bases and 4 bases, there was a span of 3 bases. CDR3 nucleotide sequence: TGTGCCACCAGCAGGGGAGAGACCCAGTACTTC. This sequence encodes CATSRGETQYF.

This clonotype was detected many times. The rearrangement links TRBV15 to TRBJ1-2; possible D gene TRBD1, 5 bases. The germline V gene encodes CDR1 LNHNV and CDR2 YYDKDF (reference sequence). This CDR3 has 14 residues. V gave up 2 bases and J gave up 5 bases, with 12 bases separating them. CDR3 region: CATSRNPGTYGYTF. The CDR3 nucleotides are TGTGCCACCAGCAGAAACCCCGGGACGTATGGCTACACCTTC.

This sequence joins TRBV29-1 and TRBJ2-2, with D uncertain. The CDR3 covers 12 residues. Deletions cut 4 bases from V and 1 base from J, with 4 bases between. Germline V gives CDR1 SQVTM, CDR2 ANQGSEA. The CDR3 DNA sequence: TGCAGCGTTGCCAGGAACACCGGGGAGCTGTTTTTT. The encoded protein is CSVARNTGELFF.

The sample holds many counts of this clonotype. The chain joins TRBV27 to TRBJ2-7; D not certain. Germline assignment: CDR1 MNHEY and CDR2 SMNVEV (reference sequence). This CDR3 has 12 amino acids. V lost 9 bases, J lost 0 bases, and 9 bases lay in between. Here the CDR3 reads CASRDRSYEQYF. In DNA, the CDR3 is TGTGCCAGTAGGGATCGCTCCTACGAGCAGTACTTC.

This clonotype appeared many times. The chain carries TRBV6-5 and TRBJ1-1, with no clear D. V gave up 4 bases and J gave up 3 bases, with 12 bases separating them. This CDR3 has 14 amino acids. Looked up from germline, CDR1 is MNHEY and CDR2 is SVGAGI. The CDR3 DNA follows: TGTGCCAGCAGTTGGGTGGGTACGGACACTGAAGCTTTCTTT. Its translation is CASSWVGTDTEAFF.